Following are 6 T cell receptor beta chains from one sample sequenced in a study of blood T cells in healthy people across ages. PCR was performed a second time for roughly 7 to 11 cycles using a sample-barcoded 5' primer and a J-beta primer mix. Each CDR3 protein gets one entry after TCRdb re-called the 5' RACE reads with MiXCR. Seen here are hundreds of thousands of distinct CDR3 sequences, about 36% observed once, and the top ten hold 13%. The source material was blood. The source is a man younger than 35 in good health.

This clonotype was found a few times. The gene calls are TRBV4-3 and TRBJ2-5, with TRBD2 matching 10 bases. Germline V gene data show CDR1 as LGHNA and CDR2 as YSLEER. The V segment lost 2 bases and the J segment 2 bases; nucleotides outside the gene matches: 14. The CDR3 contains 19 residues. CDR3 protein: CASSQTSGLAGAQQETQYF. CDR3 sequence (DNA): TGCGCCAGCAGCCAAACCTCCGGGCTAGCGGGGGCCCAACAAGAGACCCAGTACTTC.

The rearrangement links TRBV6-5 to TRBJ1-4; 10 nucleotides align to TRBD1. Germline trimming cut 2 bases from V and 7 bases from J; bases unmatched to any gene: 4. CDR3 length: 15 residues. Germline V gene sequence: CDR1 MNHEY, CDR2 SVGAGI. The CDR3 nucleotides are TGTGCCAGCAGTTACGGGACAGGGGTTGGTGAAAAACTGTTTTTT. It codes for CASSYGTGVGEKLFF.

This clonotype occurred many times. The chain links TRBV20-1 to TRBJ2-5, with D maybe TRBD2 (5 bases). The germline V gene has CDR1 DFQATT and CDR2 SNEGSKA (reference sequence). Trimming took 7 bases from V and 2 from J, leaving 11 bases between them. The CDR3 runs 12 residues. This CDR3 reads CSGRPEQETQYF. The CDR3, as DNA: TGCAGTGGGAGGCCCGAACAAGAGACCCAGTACTTC.

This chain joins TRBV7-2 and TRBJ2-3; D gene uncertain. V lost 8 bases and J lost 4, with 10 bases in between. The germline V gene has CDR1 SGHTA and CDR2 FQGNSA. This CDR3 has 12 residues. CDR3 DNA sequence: TGTGCCAGCTCCCCCTGGGCAGATACGCAGTATTTT. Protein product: CASSPWADTQYF.

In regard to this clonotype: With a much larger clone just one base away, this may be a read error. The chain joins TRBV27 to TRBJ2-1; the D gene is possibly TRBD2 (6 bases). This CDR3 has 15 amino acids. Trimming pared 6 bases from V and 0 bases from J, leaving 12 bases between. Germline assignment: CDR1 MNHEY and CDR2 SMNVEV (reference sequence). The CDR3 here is CASSVSSDSYNEQFF. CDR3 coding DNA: TGTGCCAGCAGCGTCTCTAGCGACTCCTACAATGAGCAGTTCTTC.

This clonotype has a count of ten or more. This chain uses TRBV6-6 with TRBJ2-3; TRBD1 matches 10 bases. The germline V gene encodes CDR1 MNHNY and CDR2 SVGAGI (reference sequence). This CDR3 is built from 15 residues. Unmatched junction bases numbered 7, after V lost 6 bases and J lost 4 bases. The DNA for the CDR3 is TGTGCCAGCAGCCCCAGGACAGGGGGGTCAGATACGCAGTATTTT. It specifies CASSPRTGGSDTQYF.